This T cell receptor beta chain was identified in a study of cytomegalovirus exposure and HLA in healthy donors. Study information: The roughly 120 validation repertoires, a later analysis reported, used the same platform as the 666 first-cohort repertoires.

On this clone itself: Antigen: not known.

Study findings and constraints: Altogether, some 160 TCR beta chains were recorded as cytomegalovirus-associated. Cytomegalovirus status was reportedly diagnosed by the classifier with high sensitivity and specificity.

The ends lost 0 bases at V and 6 bases at J; junction bases unmatched: 3. CDR3 length: 15 residues. The V gene's germline CDR1 is LGHNT and CDR2 FRNRAP. Sequencing used immunoSEQ multiplex PCR; TCRdb keeps in-frame clones, though not all of them. The profile shows 250,000 to 300,000 clones, just over 85% of them singletons. The specimen sequenced was PBMCs. The sequence came from a woman aged 18-35 years in good health and CMV-seronegative. This chain uses TRBV12-5 with TRBJ1-2, with TRBD1 identical over 11 bases. CDR3: CASGLVPGQGDGYTF. CDR3 coding DNA: TGTGCTAGTGGTTTGGTACCGGGACAGGGGGATGGCTACACCTTC.